These 27 T cell receptor beta chains were all obtained from the same sample, sequenced in a study of blood T cell repertoires in COVID-19. Some clones are missing from TCRdb's copy, which holds only in-frame ones; the method was immunoSEQ multiplex PCR. The data hold tens of thousands of clones, with roughly 91% observed a single time. The sequenced sample consisted of peripheral blood. These receptors were taken from a woman aged 45-65 years in a cohort sampled during active COVID-19.

The genes are TRBV19 and TRBJ1-3, with D possibly TRBD1 on 6 matching bases. This CDR3 spans 15 amino acids. CDR1 LNHDA and CDR2 SQIVND come from the germline V gene (reference sequence). Between the trimmed V and J ends, which lost 6 bases and 5 bases, there was a span of 17 bases. CDR3 in DNA: TGTGCCAGTAGACACCGGGGGGGCTTGAGAAACACCATATATTTT. Protein sequence: CASRHRGGLRNTIYF. The complete variable domain, with remaining parts taken from reference TRBV19 and TRBJ1-3, reads DGGITQSPKYLFRKEGQNVTLSCEQNLNHDAMYWYRQDPGQGLRLIYYSQIVNDFQKGDIAEGYSVSREKKESFPLTVTSAQKNPTAFYLCASRHRGGLRNTIYFGEGSWLTVV.

This chain connects TRBV5-1 to TRBJ2-7, with D tentatively TRBD1 (6 bases). Germline V CDR1 and CDR2: SGHRS, YFSETQ. V lost 1 base and J lost 0, with 11 bases in between. CDR3 length equals 15 residues. The CDR3 here is CASSLSGAGSYEQYF. The DNA for the CDR3 is TGCGCCAGCAGCTTGTCAGGGGCGGGCTCCTACGAGCAGTACTTC.

V and J are TRBV9 and TRBJ2-7; no reliable D call. Germline V gives CDR1 SGDLS, CDR2 YYNGEE. This CDR3 contains 13 residues. The V and J ends lost 3 bases and 1 base respectively, with 8 bases between them. CDR3 loop: CASSGARSYEQYF. The CDR3 DNA is TGTGCCAGCAGCGGAGCGAGATCCTACGAGCAGTACTTC.

The chain uses TRBV19 and TRBJ1-1; TRBD1 matches at 7 bases. There are 16 residues in the CDR3. V was pared by 3 bases and J by 5 bases, with 12 bases of the junction left unmatched. CDR1 LNHDA and CDR2 SQIVND come from the germline V gene (reference sequence). The CDR3 bases are TGTGCCAGTAGTATGGGGACGACAGGGTGGTGGACTGAAGCTTTCTTT. This sequence encodes CASSMGTTGWWTEAFF. Combining the CDR3 with reference TRBV19 and TRBJ1-1 gives the whole variable domain DGGITQSPKYLFRKEGQNVTLSCEQNLNHDAMYWYRQDPGQGLRLIYYSQIVNDFQKGDIAEGYSVSREKKESFPLTVTSAQKNPTAFYLCASSMGTTGWWTEAFFGQGTRLTVV.

The chain joins TRBV6-5 to TRBJ1-2; D gene ambiguous. The CDR3 loop spans 13 amino acids. The V gene lost 6 bases and the J gene lost 7 bases, with 15 bases spanning the gap. Germline assignment: CDR1 MNHEY and CDR2 SVGAGI. The chain's CDR3 is CASRTPGKRGYTF. In nucleotides, the CDR3 is TGTGCCAGCAGAACACCCGGGAAGCGTGGCTACACCTTC.

This clone is a singleton in its sample. The chain links TRBV28 to TRBJ2-2; D ambiguous. The CDR3 has 13 residues. V was pared by 6 bases and J by 1 base, with 6 bases between. Germline V gene sequence: CDR1 MDHEN, CDR2 SYDVKM. The CDR3 protein is CASRQENTGELFF. In nucleotides, the CDR3 is TGTGCCAGCAGGCAGGAGAACACCGGGGAGCTGTTTTTT. Using reference TRBV28 and TRBJ2-2 for the parts outside the CDR3, the full variable domain is DVKVTQSSRYLVKRTGEKVFLECVQDMDHENMFWYRQDPGLGLRLIYFSYDVKMKEKGDIPEGYSVSREKKERFSLILESASTNQTSMYLCASRQENTGELFFGEGSRLTVL.

The chain is built from TRBV19 and TRBJ2-7, with TRBD2 identical over 9 bases. Germline CDR1 and CDR2: LNHDA and SQIVND (reference sequence). With 5 bases clipped from V and 4 bases from J, the junction kept 6 bases outside the gene matches. The CDR3 is 14 residues long. The DNA for the CDR3 is TGTGCCAGTAGTGAGCCTAGCGGGACTTACGAGCAGTACTTC. This gives the protein CASSEPSGTYEQYF.

The chain joins TRBV6-2 or TRBV6-3 to TRBJ1-2; no clear D. Germline V CDR1 and CDR2: MNHEY, SVGEGT. The CDR3 has 15 amino acids. V was trimmed by 2 bases and J by 0 bases, leaving 10 bases between them. CDR3 region: CASSYGQPSNYGYTF. The CDR3 nucleotides read TGTGCCAGCAGTTACGGGCAGCCATCTAACTATGGCTACACCTTC.

V usage is TRBV5-1 and J usage is TRBJ1-1; TRBD1 agrees at 8 bases. Per germline, CDR1 SGHRS and CDR2 YFSETQ. The CDR3 sequence is 14 residues long. V lost 1 base, J lost 6 bases, and 5 bases stayed unmatched. As DNA, the CDR3 is TGCGCCAGCAGCTTGCGGCAGGGGGCCGCTGAAGCTTTCTTT. This sequence encodes CASSLRQGAAEAFF.

The J gene is TRBJ1-6, the V gene TRBV5-1; tentatively, D is TRBD1 (6 bases). The germline V and J ends were trimmed by 0 bases and 11 bases, with 9 bases remaining between them. In germline, CDR1 is SGHRS, CDR2 YFSETQ. This CDR3 has 13 residues. The DNA of the CDR3 is TGCGCCAGCAGCTTGGCAGGGGATACACCCCTCCACTTT. Encoded protein: CASSLAGDTPLHF.

The chain recombines TRBV28 with TRBJ1-1, with a weak D call TRBD1 (5 bases). Germline V gives CDR1 MDHEN, CDR2 SYDVKM. Trimming removed 7 bases from V and 3 bases from J, with 12 bases in between. This CDR3 region has 13 residues. In nucleotides, the CDR3 is TGTGCCAGCACCGTCGGGGGGTACACTGAAGCTTTCTTT. It specifies CASTVGGYTEAFF. Full variable domain (rest looked up from reference TRBV28 and TRBJ1-1): DVKVTQSSRYLVKRTGEKVFLECVQDMDHENMFWYRQDPGLGLRLIYFSYDVKMKEKGDIPEGYSVSREKKERFSLILESASTNQTSMYLCASTVGGYTEAFFGQGTRLTVV.

V is TRBV2 and J is TRBJ2-5; perhaps TRBD2 as D (6 bases). CDR3 length equals 14 residues. Germline CDR1 and CDR2: SNHLY and FYNNEI. Trimming left V 6 bases short and J 4 bases short, with 15 bases between. The CDR3 spells CASRRTAGIETQYF. The CDR3 coding sequence is TGTGCCAGCAGACGAACGGCGGGGATAGAGACCCAGTACTTC.

This CDR3 is CASSSPLTGAYPDTQYF. The CDR3 DNA reads TGCGCCAGCAGCTCCCCACTGACAGGGGCCTACCCAGATACGCAGTATTTT. This chain connects TRBV5-1 to TRBJ2-3; TRBD1 matches 8 bases. Germline V lookup: CDR1 SGHRS, CDR2 YFSETQ. With 3 bases clipped from V and 4 bases from J, the junction kept 13 bases outside the gene matches. CDR3 size: 17 residues. Variable domain in full (rest from reference TRBV5-1 and TRBJ2-3): KAGVTQTPRYLIKTRGQQVTLSCSPISGHRSVSWYQQTPGQGLQFLFEYFSETQRNKGNFPGRFSGRQFSNSRSEMNVSTLELGDSALYLCASSSPLTGAYPDTQYFGPGTRLTVL.

V gene TRBV19 combines with J gene TRBJ2-7; TRBD2 matches 13 bases. Germline V gene sequence: CDR1 LNHDA, CDR2 SQIVND (reference sequence). CDR3 length: 17 residues. J was trimmed by 3 bases and V by 6 bases; bases with no gene match: 11. The CDR3 protein is CASRKRTSGSTDYEQYF. CDR3 nucleotides: TGTGCCAGTAGGAAGAGGACTAGCGGGAGCACGGACTACGAGCAGTACTTC.

There are a few counts of this clone. The chain uses TRBV28 and TRBJ2-5; perhaps TRBD1 as D (5 bases). The CDR3 runs 15 residues. The V gene lost 6 bases and the J gene lost 0 bases, with 14 bases spanning the gap. Germline V gene data show CDR1 as MDHEN and CDR2 as SYDVKM. CDR3 amino acids: CASRLQAGYQETQYF. CDR3 DNA sequence: TGTGCCAGCAGGCTACAGGCAGGGTACCAAGAGACCCAGTACTTC.

The chain combines TRBV3-1 (or the pseudogene TRBV3-2) with TRBJ2-7; 10 nucleotides match TRBD2. Germline-derived CDR1 and CDR2 are LGHDT and YNNKEL (reference sequence). With 3 bases clipped from V and 6 bases from J, the junction kept 8 bases outside the gene matches. The CDR3 has 15 residues. CDR3 in amino acids: CASSHKLAGYSEQYF. CDR3 sequence (DNA): TGTGCCAGCAGCCACAAACTAGCGGGATATAGCGAGCAGTACTTC.

The chain carries TRBV7-9 and TRBJ2-5; 8 bases match TRBD2. V shed 8 bases, J shed 5 bases, and the junction held 7 bases outside the gene matches. The CDR3 has 13 amino acids. CDR1 is SEHNR and CDR2 is FQNEAQ in the germline V gene (reference sequence). The CDR3 DNA sequence: TGTGCCAGCTTGAGCGGGAGATGGGAGACCCAGTACTTC. Protein product: CASLSGRWETQYF. Supplemented by reference TRBV7-9 and TRBJ2-5, the full variable domain reads DTGVSQNPRHKITKRGQNVTFRCDPISEHNRLYWYRQTLGQGPEFLTYFQNEAQLEKSRLLSDRFSAERPKGSFSTLEIQRTEQGDSAMYLCASLSGRWETQYFGPGTRLLVL.

V gene TRBV19 combines with J gene TRBJ1-3; 8 positions agree with TRBD1. In germline, CDR1 is LNHDA, CDR2 SQIVND (reference sequence). This CDR3 region has 17 residues. The V segment lost 1 base and the J segment 1 base; nucleotides outside the gene matches: 6. CDR3 protein: CASSIGPGGYSGNTIYF. The CDR3 nucleotides read TGTGCCAGTAGTATAGGTCCAGGGGGCTATTCTGGAAACACCATATATTTT.

The rearrangement links TRBV2 to TRBJ1-1; no firm D call. Trimming cost V 3 bases and J 1 base, with 6 bases left between them. Per the germline V gene, CDR1 is SNHLY and CDR2 is FYNNEI. This CDR3 is built from 13 residues. The CDR3 region has the DNA TGTGCCAGCAGTGACACTAGGAACACTGAAGCTTTCTTT. This gives the protein CASSDTRNTEAFF.

As regards this clone: A junction boundary mismatches the germline segment, possibly from a read error. The chain is built from TRBV10-3 and TRBJ2-1; no clear D gene. The length of the CDR3 is 11 residues. Germline-derived CDR1 and CDR2 are ENHRY and SYGVKD. As DNA, the CDR3 is TGTGCCATTAGTGTAGACAATGAGCAGTTCTTC. Translating gives CAISVDNEQFF.

This clone was recorded once. J is TRBJ2-1 and V is TRBV19, with 7 bases aligning to TRBD1. There are 16 residues in the CDR3. CDR1 is LNHDA and CDR2 is SQIVND in the germline V gene (reference sequence). V shed 5 bases, J shed 8 bases, and the junction held 15 bases outside the gene matches. This CDR3 reads CASSYGTFRGGDEQFF. Written as DNA, the CDR3 is TGTGCCAGTAGTTACGGAACCTTCAGAGGGGGCGATGAGCAGTTCTTC.

The chain combines TRBV13 with TRBJ2-7; 7 nucleotides match TRBD1. V lost 5 bases, J lost 1 base, and 8 bases stayed unmatched. This CDR3 contains 15 residues. CDR1 PRHDT and CDR2 FYEKMQ come from the germline V gene (reference sequence). As DNA, the CDR3 is TGTGCCAGCAGCCTCGGACAGGACCCATCCTACGAGCAGTACTTC. This encodes CASSLGQDPSYEQYF.

CDR3 nucleotides: TGTGCCAGCAGGGATACAGGGCTCTATGGCTACACCTTC. Encoded protein: CASRDTGLYGYTF. The chain carries TRBV6-5 and TRBJ1-2, with D possibly being TRBD1 (6 bases). Germline V gives CDR1 MNHEY, CDR2 SVGAGI. Trimming pared 6 bases from V and 4 bases from J, leaving 12 bases between. The CDR3 length is 13 residues.

CDR3 nucleotide sequence: TGTGCCAGCAGCTTCGGACTAGCGGGAGGGATGAACGAGCAGTACTTC. It specifies CASSFGLAGGMNEQYF. The rearrangement links TRBV9 to TRBJ2-7, with 15 bases fitting TRBD2. The V segment lost 4 bases and the J segment 5 bases; nucleotides outside the gene matches: 7. Germline V CDR1 and CDR2: SGDLS, YYNGEE. CDR3 length equals 16 residues.

The gene calls are TRBV7-9 and TRBJ1-4; 7 nucleotides line up with TRBD1. Germline-derived CDR1 and CDR2 are SEHNR and FQNEAQ (reference sequence). V shed 5 bases, J shed 7 bases, and the junction held 7 bases outside the gene matches. The CDR3 has 14 amino acids. CDR3 sequence reads: CASSPGTVAEKLFF. The CDR3 DNA follows: TGTGCCAGCAGCCCCGGGACAGTAGCTGAAAAACTGTTTTTT.

The chain employs TRBV11-2 and TRBJ2-1, with D perhaps matching TRBD2 (5 bases). CDR1 is SGHAT, CDR2 FQNNGV, per germline. The CDR3 sequence is 15 residues long. With 1 base removed from V and 0 bases from J, the gap between germline ends came to 7 bases. CDR3: CASSLAGSSYNEQFF. In DNA form, the CDR3 reads TGTGCCAGCAGCTTAGCGGGGAGCTCCTACAATGAGCAGTTCTTC.

In regard to this clone: Other DNA sequences in the same sample also yield this CDR3. The J gene is TRBJ1-5, the V gene TRBV10-3; 9 bases line up with TRBD1. Germline CDR1 is ENHRY and CDR2 is SYGVKD. Losses at the gene ends were 8 bases for V and 1 base for J; bases not matched to a gene: 0. This CDR3 spans 13 amino acids. The DNA of the CDR3 is TGTGCCATCGGACAGGGGAGCAATCAGCCCCAGCATTTT. Translation gives CAIGQGSNQPQHF.